The 7 T cell receptor beta chains below were found in one sample sequenced in a study of CD8+ T cells in alopecia areata. Sorting of pooled cutaneous lymph node cells was based on CD4, CD8alpha, NKG2D, NKG2ACE and other markers. RNA extraction and reverse transcription yielded cDNA as sequencing template. Profiled with immunoSEQ multiplex PCR; TCRdb holds only in-frame clones, not every one. Singletons are absent from the sample, which has 270,000 or so clones. The specimen sequenced was CD4+ T cells sorted from a lymph node. These receptors came from a C3H/HeJ mouse with alopecia areata. The mouse strain carries the MHC haplotype H2-k.

This clone was counted a few times. Genes and germline are mouse. The read ends 4 residues before the CDR3 terminus; that terminus is restored from the germline J gene. Other DNA sequences of this sample code for an identical CDR3. V is TRBV17 and J is TRBJ2-2; TRBD1 might be the D (6 bases). The CDR3 is 17 amino acids. V was trimmed by 0 bases and J by 2 bases, leaving 13 bases between them. Germline lookup yields CDR1 MNHDT and CDR2 YYDKIL. CDR3 bases read: TGTGCTAGCAGTAGAGATAGAGCCCAGGGGAACACCGGG. Its translation: CASSRDRAQGNTG. The CDR3 in its entirety is CASSRDRAQGNTGQLYF.

This clone has more than one count but fewer than ten. Gene names are the mouse ones. Sequencing ends 4 residues short of the CDR3 end; the germline J gene provides the rest. The chain carries TRBV19 and TRBJ2-5; 8 positions agree with TRBD2. Germline assignment: CDR1 FNHDT and CDR2 SITEND (reference sequence). This CDR3 is built from 14 residues. Here the CDR3 reads CASSIDWGRDTQYF. The sequenced part of the CDR3 DNA is TGTGCCAGCAGTATAGACTGGGGGCGAGAC.

Points on this clone: Gene labels here are mouse ones. Coverage ceases 4 residues before the CDR3 finishes, and the germline J gene fills in the end. Other DNA sequences of this sample code for an identical CDR3. This chain uses TRBV19 with TRBJ2-3, with D possibly matching TRBD1 (5 bases). Trimming took off 2 bases at V and 3 bases at J, with 10 bases between the two ends. In germline, CDR1 is FNHDT, CDR2 SITEND (reference sequence). This CDR3 contains 14 residues. The covered CDR3 bases are TGTGCCAGCAGTATCCAGGGAAGGGCAGAA. Its translation is CASSIQGRAE. In full, the CDR3 is CASSIQGRAETLYF.

This clone turned up a few times. Mouse names are used for the genes. Sequencing ends 4 residues short of the CDR3 end; the germline J gene provides the rest. This sample also contains other DNA sequences that code for the same CDR3. This chain connects TRBV1 to TRBJ2-1, with TRBD1 matching 10 bases. The V and J ends lost 3 bases and 5 bases, in that order; junction bases with no gene match: 1. CDR1 is NSQYPW, CDR2 LRSPGD, per germline (reference sequence). The length of the CDR3 is 14 residues. The DNA read from the CDR3 is TGCACCTGCAGTGCGGGACAGGGGAATGCT. Translation gives CTCSAGQGNA. Given in full, the CDR3 is CTCSAGQGNAEQFF.

This clone was detected only a few times. Gene names are the mouse ones. The CDR3 goes on 4 residues after the read ends, and that part is filled in from the germline J gene. The chain is built from TRBV13-1 and TRBJ2-1, with 12 bases aligning to TRBD1. Germline V gives CDR1 NSHNY, CDR2 SYGAGN. The CDR3 covers 13 residues. CDR3 DNA (partial): TGTGCCAGCAGGGGGACAGGGGGCTCT. This translates into CASRGTGGS. From start to end, the CDR3 is CASRGTGGSEQFF.

Remarks on this clone: Gene names and germline match the mouse. The read stops 4 residues short of the end of the CDR3; the missing end is completed from the germline J gene. Different DNA sequences within this sample yield the same CDR3. The rearrangement links TRBV31 to TRBJ2-3; no clear D. CDR1 is GKSSPN and CDR2 is SITVG in the germline V gene. This CDR3 has 14 residues. Trimming stripped 0 bases from V and 0 bases from J, with 7 bases between. CDR3 DNA, as far as it was read: TGTGCCTGGAGTCTGGGCTCTAGTGCAGAA. It specifies CAWSLGSSAE. The full CDR3 reads CAWSLGSSAETLYF. Variable domain in full (rest from reference TRBV31 and TRBJ2-3): AQTIHQWPVAEIKAVGSPLSLGCTIKGKSSPNLYWYWQATGGTLQQLFYSITVGQVESVVQLNLSASRPKDDQFILSTEKLLLSHSGFYLCAWSLGSSAETLYFGSGTRLTVL.

Turning to this clone: Genes and germline are mouse. The read stops 4 residues short of the end of the CDR3; the missing end is completed from the germline J gene. The gene calls are TRBV13-1 and TRBJ2-4; TRBD1 aligns across 10 bases. CDR3 length: 14 amino acids. The V gene's germline CDR1 is NSHNY and CDR2 SYGAGN. The chain's CDR3 is CASRQGALMNTLYF. The sequenced CDR3 bases are TGTGCCAGCCGACAGGGGGCGCTTATGAAC.